The 8 T cell receptor beta chains reported below all come from one sample, sequenced in a study of blood T cell repertoires in COVID-19. Clones were read by immunoSEQ multiplex PCR, and TCRdb kept only the in-frame ones, dropping some. The profile covers 310,000 or so clones, with 91% appearing a single time and 2.2% taken by the ten largest. Sequencing was done on a sample of peripheral blood. All receptors derive from a woman aged 30 to 39 with COVID-19, enrolled during active disease.

This clone was picked up a small number of times. The genes are TRBV2 and TRBJ2-4, with D possibly matching TRBD2 (6 bases). Between the trimmed V and J ends, which lost 10 bases and 8 bases, there was a span of 15 bases. Germline values: CDR1 SNHLY, CDR2 FYNNEI. The CDR3 loop spans 12 amino acids. The CDR3 nucleotides are TGTGCCACCGCGGCGGGGTCCGACATTCAGTACTTC. Protein product: CATAAGSDIQYF.

The gene calls are TRBV29-1 and TRBJ1-2, with 10 positions matching TRBD1. J lost 7 bases, V lost 7 bases, and 6 bases had no gene match. In germline, CDR1 is SQVTM, CDR2 ANQGSEA. The CDR3 runs to 12 residues. The CDR3 coding sequence is TGCAGCGCTGACAGGGGGCAGGGTGGCTACACCTTC. It codes for CSADRGQGGYTF. The variable domain in full, completed from reference TRBV29-1 and TRBJ1-2, reads SAVISQKPSRDICQRGTSLTIQCQVDSQVTMMFWYRQQPGQSLTLIATANQGSEATYESGFVIDKFPISRPNLTFSTLTVSNMSPEDSSIYLCSADRGQGGYTFGSGTRLTVV.

This chain connects TRBV5-1 to TRBJ2-5; no clear D. This CDR3 contains 16 residues. CDR1 SGHRS and CDR2 YFSETQ come from the germline V gene. V was trimmed by 4 bases and J by 5 bases, leaving 21 bases between them. CDR3 coding DNA: TGCGCCAGCAGCGCCGTTACAACCTTCGTCCTCGAGACCCAGTACTTC. Residues: CASSAVTTFVLETQYF.

The chain combines TRBV30 with TRBJ1-2, with 9 nucleotides matching TRBD1. Trimming at V came to 3 bases and at J to 1 base, leaving 6 bases not matched to a gene. Germline V lookup: CDR1 GTSNPN, CDR2 SVGIG (reference sequence). The CDR3 sequence is 15 residues long. CDR3 bases: TGTGCCTGGAGCCACAGGGGGCCTCTTAACTATGGCTACACCTTC. It translates to CAWSHRGPLNYGYTF.

The chain employs TRBV19 and TRBJ2-1, with a weak D call TRBD2 (6 bases). This CDR3 contains 15 residues. Trimming took off 5 bases at V and 3 bases at J, with 14 bases between the two ends. The germline CDR1 and CDR2 sequences are LNHDA and SQIVND (reference sequence). CDR3: CASSATGTYYNEQFF. DNA for the CDR3: TGTGCCAGTAGTGCGACCGGGACTTACTACAATGAGCAGTTCTTC.

V usage is TRBV5-1 and J usage is TRBJ2-5, with D tentatively TRBD1 (6 bases). Germline V gene lookup returns CDR1 SGHRS and CDR2 YFSETQ. V dropped 4 bases and J dropped 5 bases, with 15 bases sitting between them. The CDR3 spans 14 residues. The CDR3 DNA follows: TGCGCCAGCAGCCAGACACAGGGCCGCGAGACCCAGTACTTC. Protein: CASSQTQGRETQYF.

This chain links TRBV28 with TRBJ2-7; tentatively, D is TRBD1 (6 bases). V shed 6 bases and J shed 6 bases, with 18 bases lying between them. Germline lookup yields CDR1 MDHEN and CDR2 SYDVKM. The CDR3 is made up of 14 amino acids. The CDR3 sequence is CASSQTYRVGEQYF. CDR3 nucleotides: TGTGCCAGCAGCCAGACTTACAGGGTCGGCGAGCAGTACTTC.

This sequence joins TRBV10-3 and TRBJ2-7, with 8 bases matching TRBD2. The CDR3 runs to 15 residues. Germline V gene lookup returns CDR1 ENHRY and CDR2 SYGVKD. The J segment lost 4 bases and the V segment lost 3 bases, leaving 8 bases of the junction unmatched. Here the CDR3 reads CAISDPREGLYEQYF. In nucleotides, the CDR3 is TGTGCCATCAGTGACCCCCGGGAGGGCCTATACGAGCAGTACTTC.